This TCR beta chain is drawn from a study of cytomegalovirus exposure and HLA in healthy donors. Study findings and constraints: Among the CMV-associated chains, a few were confirmed in vitro as specific for CMV antigens. Common viral pathogens seemed to be connected with several of the most significant clusters, according to a later analysis.

Regarding this clone: Its antigen is undetermined.

With V trimmed by 5 bases and J by 7 bases, 9 bases remained unmatched. This CDR3 has 15 amino acids. Germline V gives CDR1 MNHEY, CDR2 SMNVEV (reference sequence). Primers for the PCR totalled 60 Vbeta and 13 Jbeta. Profiling relied on immunoSEQ multiplex PCR, and the TCRdb table lists in-frame clones only, not all of them. The sample has about 95,000 clones; about 81% are singletons. The chain recombines TRBV27 with TRBJ2-7, with 12 bases aligning to TRBD1. The TCR originated in a man between 18 and 29 years old in good health and CMV-seropositive. Sequencing used PBMCs. The DNA of the CDR3 is TGTGCCAGCAGTCCGTTGGGACAGGGGGCATGGGAGCAGTACTTC. This encodes CASSPLGQGAWEQYF.